One sample yielded the 10 T cell receptor beta chains listed below, sequenced in a study of cytomegalovirus exposure and HLA in healthy donors (dated by TCRdb to 2016 to 2017). Libraries were built with the immunoSEQ multiplex PCR assay. For the multiplex PCR, a mixture combining 60 forward primers for TCR Vbeta segments and 13 reverse primers for TCR Jbeta segments was used. As stored in TCRdb, this immuneACCESS dataset retains in-frame rearrangements with V and J assigned. A fraction of the clones does not appear; measured against another copy, unresolved V genes explain less than half of the discrepancy, and the remainder lacks a known reason. The sample has around 78,000 clones on record. The ten largest clonotypes hold 3.8% of the sample. Sequencing input: PBMCs. Receptors were obtained from a man younger than 35 in good health and CMV-seropositive.

This chain links TRBV28 with TRBJ2-5; D might be TRBD2 (6 bases). This CDR3 contains 14 residues. Trimming shortened V by 5 bases and J by 9 bases, and 19 bases separated the two germline ends. Germline loops: CDR1 MDHEN, CDR2 SYDVKM. The DNA of the CDR3 is TGTGCCAGCAGTCTACCGACTACCACGGGGGCCCAGTACTTC. The encoded protein is CASSLPTTTGAQYF.

V usage is TRBV19 and J usage is TRBJ2-3; 11 nucleotides line up with TRBD2. Germline trimming cut 5 bases from V and 6 bases from J; bases unmatched to any gene: 10. This CDR3 contains 16 residues. In germline, CDR1 is LNHDA, CDR2 SQIVND (reference sequence). Here the CDR3 reads CASSGIVAGGADTQYF. In DNA, the CDR3 is TGTGCCAGTAGTGGTATAGTAGCGGGAGGGGCGGATACGCAGTATTTT.

This chain's CDR3 is CASSEDRGPDTEAFF. Written as DNA, the CDR3 is TGTGCCAGCAGCGAAGACAGGGGGCCTGACACTGAAGCTTTCTTT. The chain links TRBV9 to TRBJ1-1; 10 bases match TRBD1. V dropped 3 bases and J dropped 3; count of bases not matched to a gene: 5. Per germline, CDR1 SGDLS and CDR2 YYNGEE. The CDR3 has 15 amino acids.

This chain uses TRBV5-1 with TRBJ2-7; 10 positions match TRBD1. V shed 5 bases, J shed 3 bases, and the junction held 2 bases outside the gene matches. Germline CDR1 reads SGHRS; CDR2 reads YFSETQ. The CDR3 length is 13 residues. This CDR3 reads CASRRTGGYEQYF. CDR3 DNA: TGCGCCAGCAGGAGGACAGGGGGCTACGAGCAGTACTTC.

The chain carries TRBV7-8 and TRBJ2-5; D gene ambiguous. In germline, CDR1 is SGHVS, CDR2 FQNEAQ. This CDR3 spans 12 amino acids. The ends were cut back, 6 bases at V and 3 bases at J, with 8 bases in the middle. CDR3 nucleotides: TGTGCCAGCAGGCCTACGAAAGAGACCCAGTACTTC. Translated: CASRPTKETQYF.

The chain recombines TRBV6-1 with TRBJ1-3; 9 bases are shared with TRBD1. Germline V gene lookup returns CDR1 MNHNS and CDR2 SASEGT. CDR3 length: 15 residues. J lost 4 bases, V lost 5 bases, and 6 bases had no gene match. This CDR3 reads CASSFRTGEGNTIYF. The CDR3 nucleotides are TGTGCCAGCAGTTTTCGGACAGGGGAGGGAAACACCATATATTTT.

The rearrangement links TRBV19 to TRBJ1-1; D unclear. Trimming left V 3 bases short and J 1 base short, with 6 bases between. Germline V gene sequence: CDR1 LNHDA, CDR2 SQIVND (reference sequence). The CDR3 is 13 residues long. The CDR3 region is CASSMTRNTEAFF. The CDR3 bases are TGTGCCAGTAGTATGACTCGGAACACTGAAGCTTTCTTT.

This chain uses TRBV5-8 with TRBJ2-1; D not certain. From germline, CDR1 is SGHTS and CDR2 YDEGEE. The CDR3 extends over 16 amino acids. V was pared by 0 bases and J by 0 bases, with 10 bases between. This CDR3 is CASSLGALSSYNEQFF. Written as DNA, the CDR3 is TGTGCCAGCAGCTTGGGAGCGCTAAGCTCCTACAATGAGCAGTTCTTC. The variable domain in full, completed from reference TRBV5-8 and TRBJ2-1, reads EAGVTQSPTHLIKTRGQQATLRCSPISGHTSVYWYQQALGLGLQFLLWYDEGEERNRGNFPPRFSGRQFPNYSSELNVNALELEDSALYLCASSLGALSSYNEQFFGPGTRLTVL.

This chain uses TRBV5-1 with TRBJ2-1, with 11 positions matching TRBD2. Germline-derived CDR1 and CDR2 are SGHRS and YFSETQ. J was trimmed by 8 bases and V by 2 bases; bases with no gene match: 6. This CDR3 comprises 15 residues. CDR3 in amino acids: CASSFLLAGGDEQFF. CDR3 nucleotides: TGCGCCAGCAGCTTTCTCCTAGCGGGAGGTGATGAGCAGTTCTTC.

The CDR3 DNA is TGTGCCAGCTCACCACGGTCCTGGGAGGCTGCAACTAATGAAAAACTGTTTTTT. Its translation: CASSPRSWEAATNEKLFF. The V gene is TRBV18, the J gene TRBJ1-4; D not resolved. The CDR3 contains 18 residues. Germline lookup yields CDR1 KGHSH and CDR2 LQKENI. Trimming shortened V by 1 base and J by 0 bases, and 15 bases separated the two germline ends.